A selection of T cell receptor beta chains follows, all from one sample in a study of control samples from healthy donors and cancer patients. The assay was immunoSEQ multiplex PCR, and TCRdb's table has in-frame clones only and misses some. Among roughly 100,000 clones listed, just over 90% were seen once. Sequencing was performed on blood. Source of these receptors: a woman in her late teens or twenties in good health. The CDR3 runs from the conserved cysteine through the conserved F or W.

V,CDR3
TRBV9,CASSVAGGSEQYF
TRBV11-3,CASRARDSDYGYTF
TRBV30,CAWSGPGSYTEAFF
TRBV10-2,CASSDSRRSSYEQYF
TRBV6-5,CASRQENYGYTF
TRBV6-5,CAPAGGGSYGYTF
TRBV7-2,CASSLSRGQFNEQFF
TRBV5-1,CASSLGPSSGRETQYF
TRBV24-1,CATSDPVGGGETQYF
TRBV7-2,CASSVGLADRETQYF
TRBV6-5,CATGQGTDTQYF
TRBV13,CASSIRTSGRSPNEQFF
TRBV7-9,CASSVAGADTQYF
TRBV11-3,CASSSGGARYNEQFF
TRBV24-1,CATSPGTIYGYTF
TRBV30,CAWSGPPDRGLSHGYTF
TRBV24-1,CATSDSGTLLHSEQFF
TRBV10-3,CAISGTGGDTEAFF
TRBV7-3,CASSYEGYEQYF
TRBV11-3,CASSLDVGDYEQYF
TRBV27,CASSDGTGRYGYTF
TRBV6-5,CASSPGGDYGYTF
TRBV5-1,CASSPYFANTGELFF
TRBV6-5,CASRPGGSEKLFF
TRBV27,CASSLGPFWGTNEKLFF
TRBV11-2,CASSHRGRLQTQYF
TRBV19,CASSPGEGQPQHF
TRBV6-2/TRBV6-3,CASSSWGSNQPQHF
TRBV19,CASSSPRQGRYEQYF
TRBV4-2,CASSQVRQGKETQYF
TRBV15,CATSRGYREPEAFF
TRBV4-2,CASSQDLAGGPDTQYF
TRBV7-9,CASSSPDRGNEKLFF
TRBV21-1,CASSKIGGKETQYF
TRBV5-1,CASGSETQYF
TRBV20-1,CSASLTGAEAFF
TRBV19,CASSIGGGANVLTF
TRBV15,CATSGGVYSYNEQFF
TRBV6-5,CASSPAGRVYEQYF
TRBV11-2,CASSLLWGREPPNEKLFF
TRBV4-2,CASSQEVGLALETQYF
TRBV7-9,CASSLKGLGDTQYF
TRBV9,CASSVAAGNNSPLHF
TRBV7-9,CASSLGRNTEAFF
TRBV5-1,CASSPAGDGYTF
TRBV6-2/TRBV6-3,CASSHGGAQTGELFF
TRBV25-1,CASSWATDTQYF
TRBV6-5,CASSYFGTGSYNEQFF
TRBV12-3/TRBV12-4,CASTPETEAFF
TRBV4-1,CASSQEGGLDTQYF
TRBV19,CASSITSGTTYEQYF
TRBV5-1,CASLRTDTGELFF
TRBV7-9,CASSLTSGGLTDTQYF
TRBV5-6,CASSLVTGGDYGYTF